Sequencing of this T cell receptor (beta chain) was carried out in a study of shared clonotypes between healthy human individuals. On the study more broadly: The cohort had two women and a few men, ages 18 to 49.

A note on this clone: Antigen specificity is unknown. Other DNA sequences of this sample code for an identical CDR3.

CD45RO negativity and positive selection for CCR7 defined naive CD8 cells, a population that excluded terminally differentiated effector memory CD45RA+ cells. Original methodology: As immunoSEQ supplied junction-only sequences (without quality scores), filtering differed. TCRdb keeps only in-frame clones here, not all; method: immunoSEQ multiplex PCR. Clone size and V and J calls were adopted from that table, with D and trimming inferred from the DNA. Of around 2,000,000 clones listed, 85% to 95% are singletons. General study results and limits: Rarefaction revealed incomplete sorted-subset sequencing despite large depth.

Germline-derived CDR1 and CDR2 are MDHEN and SYDVKM. Trimming removed 6 bases from V and 2 bases from J, with 8 bases in between. This CDR3 is 12 amino acids long. Material for sequencing was naive CD8+ T cells sorted from blood. This sequence originates from a man between 18 and 35 years old in good health. J is TRBJ2-7 and V is TRBV28; D unclear. CDR3 in amino acids: CASSLSAYEQYF. In nucleotides, the CDR3 is TGTGCCAGCAGCCTCTCAGCCTACGAGCAGTACTTC.